This TCR beta chain was obtained from a study of cytomegalovirus exposure and HLA in healthy donors (dated by TCRdb to between 2016 and 2019). The study in broad terms: An earlier analysis of roughly 570 of the donors reported about 260 Gb of sequence data and 95 million to 120 million unique TCR beta sequences obtained from 180 million or so T cells. Among the roughly 400 genotyped donors, about 83% belonged to the genetic ancestry cluster associated with self-reported Caucasian donors. Rather than using new phenotypic data, the later analysis identified candidate immune exposures from TCR beta sequences and from how often those sequences occurred across donors. An earlier analysis of approximately 630 of the donors applied high-throughput TCR beta sequencing to assess whether each TCR beta V gene segment acted as functional or pseudogenic. To study patterns of TCR occurrence, a later analysis re-analyzed previously published TCR beta repertoires from 550 to 800 donors and added high-resolution HLA genotyping. Several DR-DQ haplotypes were handled as single units for association and clustering because linkage in the cohort was strong. Donor age, sex, ethnicity and CMV serostatus were compiled alongside the repertoire data. An early release covering 550 to 650 HLA-typed donors comprised about 290 gigabases of sequencing data and around 80 million unique TCR sequences. On average, roughly 240,000 unique TCR beta nucleotide sequences were sequenced per donor among roughly 430 genotyped donors of the cohort, with 15% to 20% of those sequences being non-productive. Typing coverage varied by locus: roughly 620-630 donors for A, B, C, DRB1 and DQB1; about 520 for DQA1; about 570 for DPA1; 450 to 480 for DPB1. In a later genetic analysis, genome-wide SNP genotypes for 398 of the 666 donors were used, and that subset was treated as a discovery cohort. Along with the roughly 710-subject first cohort, a separate validation cohort of around 120 different subjects was used. The study aimed to test whether cataloging public T cell receptors could reveal signatures of past pathogen exposure. To predict cytomegalovirus infection status, the study combined high-throughput TCR immunosequencing, statistical association of individual TCRs with disease status, and machine learning. The study used immunosequencing to profile the T cell repertoires of about 670 subjects and linked those repertoires to cytomegalovirus serostatus. Both class I and class II loci were covered by HLA typing, at four-digit resolution. All discovery cohort repertoires had been generated using a single sequencing platform. What the authors observed across the whole study: A later analysis found that HLA-associated TCR beta chains were more clonally expanded and had lower generation probabilities than equally common non-associated chains. According to the authors, the approach could potentially be generalized to other disease states and immunological phenotypes. The study gave a list of some 150 TCR beta chains associated with cytomegalovirus. Roughly uniform sequencing depth across donors was assumed in presence/absence analyses, although this assumption may not hold. Because counts were too low, about 15 rarely observed V segments, including chromosome 9 orphons, were left out of the earlier analysis of over 550 of the donors. Linkage disequilibrium might explain the correlated functional status among segregating V segments, but an unknown experimental factor could not be excluded. In vitro tests confirmed that a few of the cytomegalovirus-associated TCR beta chains recognize cytomegalovirus antigens. Cytomegalovirus status was reported to be diagnosed by the classifier with high specificity and sensitivity in both the original and validation cohorts. An association between a missense DCLRE1C variant and V-gene and J-gene trimming of TCR beta chains was found in a later genetic analysis and replicated in an independent cohort. This cohort had only TCR beta chains sequenced, and the lack of alpha or paired-chain data limited which features could be detected. Because HLA typing was missing for some donors at each locus, association tests included only the typed subset. A further reported finding was that TCR beta sequences accurately predicted the HLA-A and HLA-B alleles for most subjects in the first cohort. CMV serostatus was the only immune exposure information available for the cohort. The 87-base-pair reads could not distinguish some IMGT-functional V segments, including TRBV6-2 and TRBV6-3, so those segments were excluded. In a later genetic analysis, fewer N-insertions in productive TCRs were reported among donors in an Asian-associated ancestry cluster than the roughly 700-donor mean. A later analysis found that most CMV-associated TCR beta chains appeared HLA-restricted, with HLA associations seemingly driven largely by CMV exposure. Most TCR sequences were seen in very few donors, while some public TCRs were found in many individuals. A cluster of highly shared sequence variants was judged likely to be a technical artifact of the sequencing pipeline. At a false discovery rate of 0.05, a later analysis linked some 18,000 TCR beta sequences to specific HLA alleles. Strong co-occurrence of HLA alleles, especially DR and DQ, made assigning TCR associations to individual alleles difficult. A later analysis reported that several top co-occurrence clusters appeared linked to parvovirus B19, influenza, CMV and Epstein-Barr virus. In an earlier analysis of around 600 of the donors, most TCR beta V segments appeared in productive rearrangements about 90% or about 30% of the time, broadly matching IMGT annotations. According to a later analysis, TCR association rates differed among HLA loci, with DRB1 alleles showing the most associated TCRs and HLA-C alleles showing the fewest.

Concerning this clone: Its antigen is still unknown. No base-level quality is on record; no much larger clone is a single base apart.

The cohort comprised some 680 healthy bone marrow donors. All cohort members were sampled while nominally healthy, although unrecorded immune exposures were likely present. The donor tested CMV seronegative and was one of the 352 seronegative cohort members. Each donor provided a peripheral blood sample, and peripheral blood mononuclear cells were used for TCR beta sequencing. The Qiagen DNeasy Blood Extraction Kit was used to extract genomic DNA from the blood cell samples. The cysteine opens and the phenylalanine closes a CDR3 of 14 amino acids. The sequence is cut down to CDR3 DNA, 42 bases in frame from base 1. Based on the germline V gene (reference sequence), the CDR1 and CDR2 sequences are SGHAT and FQDESV. Clipping removes 4 bases from V and 6 bases from J, with 4 as the unmatched junction base count. The library came from the immunoSEQ multiplex PCR assay. For the multiplex PCR, a mixture combining 60 forward primers for TCR Vbeta segments and 13 reverse primers for TCR Jbeta segments was used. The CDR3 region of rearranged TCR beta genes was amplified from genomic DNA with a multiplex PCR assay. The amplified TCR beta libraries were sequenced on the Illumina HiSeq System as 87-base-pair reads. The study's processing was this. A later analysis tallied roughly 76 million unique TCR beta chains across the 610 or so repertoires, and about 12 million of those chains were shared by two or more donors. Raw reads were error-corrected and collapsed into unique sequences with a nearest-neighbor algorithm that merged closely related sequences to remove PCR and sequencing errors. Alignment of CDR3 sequences to IMGT reference sequences was used to assign V, D and J gene segments. Each retained sequence needed at least a six-nucleotide match to both a V gene segment and a J gene segment. A rearrangement counted as productive if the CDR3 had no stop codons and remained in frame with V and J, and every other rearrangement counted as non-productive. CDR3 was defined by IMGT convention, running from the second conserved V-encoded cysteine to the conserved J-encoded phenylalanine. Sequences without an unambiguous match to a single V gene segment were excluded from the earlier analysis of over 500 of the donors. An earlier analysis of about 590 of the donors classified V segments as functional when productive rearrangements were above 56.7% and as segregating when the standard deviation between donors was above 5%. To diagnose cytomegalovirus status from the catalog of TCR beta chain sequences, a statistical classification framework was built. In a later analysis, V and J genes were assigned by comparing TCR nucleotide sequences against IMGT/GENE-DB human TR gene sequences. In a later analysis, CDR3 sequences and most-parsimonious VDJ recombination scenarios were assigned using the TCRdist pipeline. In a later analysis, every TCR beta chain was defined by the combination of its CDR3 amino acid sequence and its V-gene family, and reads without a unique V-gene family were dropped. To address suspected cross-contamination and a sequencing artifact, a later analysis removed approximately 590 highly shared, low-generation-probability nucleotide sequences. In a later analysis, a clonal expansion index for each public chain was calculated from normalized within-repertoire ranks of inferred template counts. In a later analysis, generation probabilities were computed with a VDJ recombination model fitted to out-of-frame rearrangements, and the resulting probabilities were checked against IGoR. A later analysis scored TCR-TCR, TCR-HLA and TCR-CMV co-occurrence with hypergeometric tests, applying a repertoire-size bias correction to TCR pairs. False discovery rates were estimated in a later analysis by permuting HLA or CMV assignments 20 times. A later analysis grouped co-occurring TCRs with DBSCAN, adding TCRdist sequence similarity when clustering within HLA-allele-positive subsets. Repertoires with fewer than 30,000 or more than 120,000 public chains were left out of co-occurrence clustering, as were five repertoires with anomalous nucleotide sharing. Not all clones reach the TCRdb copy of this immuneACCESS table, which keeps in-frame sequences only. Checked studies attribute under half of the gap to unresolved V genes and leave the rest unexplained. The DNA gave D and trimming, while V, J and clone size come from that table. The sample contains approximately 220,000 clones, 80% to 85% of them found a single time. The ten biggest clones cover 0.71% of the sample.

This chain joins TRBV11-1 to TRBJ1-4, with 8 central nucleotides matching TRBD1. The origin of this receptor is a boy aged 2 to 9 in good health and CMV-seronegative. The material sequenced was PBMCs. The encoded CDR3 is CASSSDRVDEKLFF. The DNA is as follows: TGTGCCAGCAGCTCGGACAGGGTTGATGAAAAACTGTTTTTT.